This TCR beta chain stems from a study of breast tumors, draining lymph nodes, adjacent tissues. The study, taken as a whole, reports: That most tumor T cells come from lymph nodes remained unproven.

Points on this clonotype: Antigen unknown. At one boundary the junction diverges from the germline segment, which might be a read error.

The CDR3 runs 15 residues. CDR1 and CDR2 from the germline V gene are LNHDA and SQIVND (reference sequence). TCRdb re-called the multiplex PCR reads with MiXCR, one entry per CDR3 protein. The sample records fewer than 200,000 distinct CDR3 sequences, around a third being singletons. The lymph nodes were axillary draining lymph nodes from breast cancer patients. The chain recombines TRBV19 with TRBJ1-6; 7 bases fit TRBD1. Sequenced material: axillary lymph node tissue. This sequence was found in a female donor with breast cancer. Some clones in this sample may be carry-over from other donors' samples. The CDR3 here is CASHHRQGVRSPPHF. The CDR3 DNA follows: TGTGCCAGTCACCACCGACAGGGAGTTCGTTCACCCCCCCACTTT.